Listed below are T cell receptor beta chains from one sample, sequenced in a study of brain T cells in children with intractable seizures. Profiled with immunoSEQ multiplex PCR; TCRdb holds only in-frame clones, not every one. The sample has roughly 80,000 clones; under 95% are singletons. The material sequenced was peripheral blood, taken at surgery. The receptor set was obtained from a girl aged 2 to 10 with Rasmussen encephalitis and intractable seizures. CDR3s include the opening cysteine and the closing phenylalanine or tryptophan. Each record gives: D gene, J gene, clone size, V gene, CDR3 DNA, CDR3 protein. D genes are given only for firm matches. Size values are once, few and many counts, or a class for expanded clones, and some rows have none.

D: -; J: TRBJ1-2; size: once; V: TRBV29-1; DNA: TGCAGCGTTGAATCGGGGGCCGGTAGGGGCTACACCTTC; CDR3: CSVESGAGRGYTF
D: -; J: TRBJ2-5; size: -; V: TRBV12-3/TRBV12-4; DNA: TGTGCCAGCAGTTTGAGGAGAGAGACCCAGTACTTC; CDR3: CASSLRRETQYF
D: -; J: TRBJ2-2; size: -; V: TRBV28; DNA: TGTGCCAGCAGTGTCAGGGTATACACCGGGGAGCTGTTTTTT; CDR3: CASSVRVYTGELFF
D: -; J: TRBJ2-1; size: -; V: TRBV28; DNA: TGTGCCAGCAGTAAGATTATAAACAATGAGCAGTTCTTC; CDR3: CASSKIINNEQFF
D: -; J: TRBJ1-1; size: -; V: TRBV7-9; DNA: TGTGCCAGCAGCTTTTTAACAGGGAACACTGAAGCTTTCTTT; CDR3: CASSFLTGNTEAFF
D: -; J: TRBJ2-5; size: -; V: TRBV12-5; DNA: TGTGCTAGTGGTTTGGGATGGGAGAAGACCCAGTACTTC; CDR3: CASGLGWEKTQYF
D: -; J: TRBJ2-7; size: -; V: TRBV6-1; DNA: TGTGCCAGCAGTGAAGAAGGCAGCTACGAGCAGTACTTC; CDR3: CASSEEGSYEQYF
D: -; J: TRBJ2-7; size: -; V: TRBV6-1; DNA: TGTGCCAGCAGTGAAGCCTCAGGGGCTGGCTACGAGCAGTACTTC; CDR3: CASSEASGAGYEQYF
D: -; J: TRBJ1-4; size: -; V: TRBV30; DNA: TGTGCCTGGAGTGCCCACTGGACGGGTGAAAAACTGTTTTTT; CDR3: CAWSAHWTGEKLFF
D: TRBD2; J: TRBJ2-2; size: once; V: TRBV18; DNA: TGTGCCAGCTACCTAGCGGGGGGAGACACCGGGGAGCTGTTTTTT; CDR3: CASYLAGGDTGELFF
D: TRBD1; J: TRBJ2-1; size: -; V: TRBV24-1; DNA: TGTGCCACCAGTGGAGGGGGCAAGGTATCCTACAATGAGCAGTTCTTC; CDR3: CATSGGGKVSYNEQFF
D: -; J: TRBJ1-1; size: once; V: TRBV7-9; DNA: TGTGCCAGCAGTTGGGGGGGACAGAACACTGAAGCTTTCTTT; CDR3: CASSWGGQNTEAFF
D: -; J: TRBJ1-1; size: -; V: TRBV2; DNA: TGTGCCAGCAGTTTCGCAGGGAACACTGAAGCTTTCTTT; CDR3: CASSFAGNTEAFF
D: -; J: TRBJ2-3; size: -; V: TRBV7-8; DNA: TGTGCCAGCAGCTTAGTAGGGAGGGATACGCAGTATTTT; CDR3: CASSLVGRDTQYF
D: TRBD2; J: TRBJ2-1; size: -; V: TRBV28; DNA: TGTGCCACAGGTGGCGGGGGCAATGAGCAGTTCTTC; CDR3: CATGGGGNEQFF
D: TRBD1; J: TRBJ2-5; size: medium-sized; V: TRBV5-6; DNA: TGTGCCAGCAGCTTTAACCGGGACAGCCCTCGGGAGACCCAGTACTTC; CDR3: CASSFNRDSPRETQYF
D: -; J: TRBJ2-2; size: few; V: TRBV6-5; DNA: TGTGCCAGCAGACCGATGGGGGGCGGGGAGCTGTTTTTT; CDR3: CASRPMGGGELFF
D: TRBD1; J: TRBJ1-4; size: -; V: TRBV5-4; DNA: TGTGCCAGCAGCTCTCGGGACAGGGGAGTAGGTGAAAAACTGTTTTTT; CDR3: CASSSRDRGVGEKLFF
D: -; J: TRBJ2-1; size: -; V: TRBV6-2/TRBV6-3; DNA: TGTGCCAGCAGCCCTCGCACTAGCCGCAATGAGCAGTTCTTC; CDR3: CASSPRTSRNEQFF